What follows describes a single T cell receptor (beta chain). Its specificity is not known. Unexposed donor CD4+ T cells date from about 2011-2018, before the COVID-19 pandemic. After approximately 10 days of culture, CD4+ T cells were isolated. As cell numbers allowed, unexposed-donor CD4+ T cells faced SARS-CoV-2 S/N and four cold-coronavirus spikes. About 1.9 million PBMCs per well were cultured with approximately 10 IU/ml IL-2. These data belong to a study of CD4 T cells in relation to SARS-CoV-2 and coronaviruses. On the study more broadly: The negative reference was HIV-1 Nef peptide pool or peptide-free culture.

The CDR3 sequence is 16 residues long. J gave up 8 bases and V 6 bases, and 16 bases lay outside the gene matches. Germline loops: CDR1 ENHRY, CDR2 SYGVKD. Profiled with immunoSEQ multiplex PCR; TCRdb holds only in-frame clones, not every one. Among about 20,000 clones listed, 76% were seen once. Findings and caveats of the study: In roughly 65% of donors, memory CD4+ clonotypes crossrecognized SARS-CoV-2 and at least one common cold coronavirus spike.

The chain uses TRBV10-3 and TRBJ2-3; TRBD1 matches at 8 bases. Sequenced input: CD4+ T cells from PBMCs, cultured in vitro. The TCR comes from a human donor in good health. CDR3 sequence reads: CAISEPTGAFPGTQYF. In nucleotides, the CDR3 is TGTGCCATCAGCGAACCGACAGGGGCCTTCCCTGGTACGCAGTATTTT.